The text below deals with one TCR beta chain. Its antigen is unknown. Sequencing used immunoSEQ multiplex PCR; TCRdb keeps in-frame clones, though not all of them. The repertoire holds 45,000 to 55,000 clones, with 81% as singletons. Relapse was seen in all patients after autologous stem cell transplantation, and brentuximab vedotin exposure was variable. This entry is derived from a study of PD-1 blockade in classical Hodgkin lymphoma. Overall study findings and caveats: Exclusion applied to patients who initiated nivolumab less than 1 year following ASCT. Possibly reflecting disease activity or prior therapy, repertoire differences have causes that remain undefined.

The V end was cut by 4 bases, the J end by 2 bases, with 8 bases between. Germline lookup yields CDR1 SGHDN and CDR2 FVKESK. The CDR3 has 13 amino acids. The receptor was derived from a human donor with classical Hodgkin lymphoma. The specimen was peripheral blood mononuclear cells (PBMCs), collected at baseline. The chain recombines TRBV14 with TRBJ1-2; D uncertain. CDR3 sequence reads: CASSPQLNYGYTF. The DNA of the CDR3 is TGTGCCAGCAGCCCCCAGTTGAACTATGGCTACACCTTC. Combining the CDR3 with reference TRBV14 and TRBJ1-2 gives the whole variable domain EAGVTQFPSHSVIEKGQTVTLRCDPISGHDNLYWYRRVMGKEIKFLLHFVKESKQDESGMPNNRFLAERTGGTYSTLKVQPAELEDSGVYFCASSPQLNYGYTFGSGTRLTVV.